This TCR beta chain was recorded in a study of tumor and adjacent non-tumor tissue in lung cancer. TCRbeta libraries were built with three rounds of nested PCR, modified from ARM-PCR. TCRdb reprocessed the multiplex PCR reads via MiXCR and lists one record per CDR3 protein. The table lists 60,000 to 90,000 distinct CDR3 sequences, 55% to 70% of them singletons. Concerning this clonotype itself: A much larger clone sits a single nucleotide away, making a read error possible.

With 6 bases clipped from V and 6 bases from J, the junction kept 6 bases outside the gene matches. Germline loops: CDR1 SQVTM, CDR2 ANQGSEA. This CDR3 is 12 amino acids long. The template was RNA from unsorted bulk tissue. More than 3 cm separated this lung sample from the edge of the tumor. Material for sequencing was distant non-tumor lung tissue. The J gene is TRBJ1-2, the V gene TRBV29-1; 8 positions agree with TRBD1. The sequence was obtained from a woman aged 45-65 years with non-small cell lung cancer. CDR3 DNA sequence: TGCAGCGTGACCGCAGGGGGCGATGGCTACACCTTC. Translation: CSVTAGGDGYTF. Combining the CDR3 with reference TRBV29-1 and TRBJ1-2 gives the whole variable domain SAVISQKPSRDICQRGTSLTIQCQVDSQVTMMFWYRQQPGQSLTLIATANQGSEATYESGFVIDKFPISRPNLTFSTLTVSNMSPEDSSIYLCSVTAGGDGYTFGSGTRLTVV.